These T cell receptor beta chains were read from a single sample in a study of vaccination and CD4 T cells after COVID-19. TCRdb analysed the PCR reads with MiXCR anew, one entry per CDR3 protein. The sample lists 15,000 to 20,000 distinct CDR3 sequences, approximately 50% occurring once. Antigens for these TCRs are unknown. Sample: CD4+ T cells from blood, cultured in vitro, taken before SARS-CoV-2 vaccination. The receptors here all came from a human donor who had recovered from COVID-19. The CDR3 runs from the conserved cysteine through the conserved F or W. The D gene is left open where the match is weak. Clone size appears in some rows only: once, few, many, or a class for an expanded clone.

v_call	d_call	clone_size	j_call	cdr3_aa	cdr3_nt
TRBV20-1	TRBD2	.	TRBJ2-3	CSAIAGDTDTQYF	TGCAGTGCTATAGCGGGGGACACAGATACGCAGTATTTT
TRBV11-1	.	few	TRBJ1-6	CASSVRSGRSPLHF	TGTGCCAGCAGCGTAAGGTCAGGGAGATCACCCCTCCACTTT
TRBV20-1	.	.	TRBJ1-2	CSARSGGYGYTF	TGCAGTGCTAGATCCGGAGGCTATGGCTACACCTTC
TRBV11-1	.	.	TRBJ2-7	CASSGGYEQYF	TGTGCCAGCAGCGGGGGGTACGAGCAGTACTTC
TRBV19	.	.	TRBJ2-3	CASSPRQGGGNTDTQYF	TGTGCCAGTAGTCCGAGGCAGGGCGGGGGCAACACAGATACGCAGTATTTT
TRBV2	.	.	TRBJ2-7	CASSLRAVYEQYF	TGTGCCAGCAGTCTCAGGGCCGTTTACGAGCAGTACTTC
TRBV6-2/TRBV6-3	TRBD1	.	TRBJ1-5	CASSTRQGANQPQHF	TGTGCCAGCAGTACCAGACAGGGGGCAAATCAGCCCCAGCATTTT
TRBV12-3/TRBV12-4	.	.	TRBJ1-6	CASSSGRETLHF	TGTGCCAGCAGCTCCGGGCGGGAGACTCTCCACTTT
TRBV7-9	TRBD2	few	TRBJ2-3	CASSLSGGSTDTQYF	TGTGCCAGCAGCCTAAGCGGGGGCAGCACAGATACGCAGTATTTT
TRBV25-1	TRBD1	.	TRBJ1-5	CASSGTNRGPQHF	TGTGCCAGCAGTGGGACGAACAGGGGGCCCCAGCATTTT
TRBV19	.	.	TRBJ1-2	CASSISLDRYYYGYTF	TGTGCCAGTAGTATATCGTTAGACAGATACTACTATGGCTACACCTTC
TRBV7-2	TRBD2	.	TRBJ2-2	CASSLVGGGAGTGELFF	TGTGCCAGCAGCTTAGTGGGCGGGGGGGCCGGGACCGGGGAGCTGTTTTTT
TRBV6-2/TRBV6-3	.	.	TRBJ1-1	CASSFNRLNTEAFF	TGTGCCAGCAGTTTCAACAGGTTGAACACTGAAGCTTTCTTT
TRBV2	.	few	TRBJ2-5	CASSRAIQETQYF	TGTGCCAGCAGTCGGGCCATACAAGAGACCCAGTACTTC
TRBV7-2	.	.	TRBJ2-4	CASSPNLLQYF	TGTGCCAGCAGCCCCAACTTGCTCCAGTACTTC
TRBV21-1	.	few	TRBJ2-2	CARGEGDPNTGELFF	TGTGCCAGGGGGGAGGGGGACCCGAACACCGGGGAGCTGTTTTTT
TRBV6-2/TRBV6-3	.	.	TRBJ2-7	CASSYPGGKTYEQYF	TGTGCCAGCAGTTATCCAGGGGGGAAGACCTACGAGCAGTACTTC
TRBV27	TRBD2	.	TRBJ2-3	CASSLGLADRTDTQYF	TGTGCCAGCAGTTTAGGGCTAGCGGACCGCACAGATACGCAGTATTTT
TRBV9	TRBD1	.	TRBJ1-6	CASSVDRAVSSPLHF	TGTGCCAGCAGCGTGGACAGGGCGGTTTCGTCACCCCTCCACTTT
TRBV7-9	.	.	TRBJ2-1	CASSLEVKEQFF	TGTGCCAGCAGCTTAGAGGTAAAGGAACAGTTCTTC
TRBV11-3	TRBD2	.	TRBJ2-3	CASSLDLTGGGTDTQYF	TGTGCCAGCAGCTTAGATCTCACTGGGGGGGGCACAGATACGCAGTATTTT
TRBV4-1	.	few	TRBJ2-7	CASSPPSVADEQYF	TGCGCCAGCAGCCCTCCTAGCGTAGCCGACGAGCAGTACTTC
TRBV19	.	.	TRBJ2-1	CASSNEYEQFF	TGTGCCAGTAGTAACGAGTATGAGCAGTTCTTC
TRBV19	TRBD1	.	TRBJ2-5	CASSRDRGQTQYF	TGTGCCAGTAGTAGGGACAGGGGGCAGACCCAGTACTTC
TRBV7-9	.	few	TRBJ1-1	CASSPAGFGRLLNTEAFF	TGTGCCAGCAGCCCAGCGGGGTTTGGCAGGCTACTGAACACTGAAGCTTTCTTT
TRBV6-5	.	few	TRBJ1-1	CASSYGGTEAFF	TGTGCCAGCAGTTATGGGGGCACTGAAGCTTTCTTT
TRBV27	.	.	TRBJ1-1	CASSTGTLQNTEAFF	TGTGCCAGCAGCACTGGGACTTTACAGAACACTGAAGCTTTCTTT
TRBV6-1	.	few	TRBJ1-2	CAAKPTANYGYTF	TGTGCCGCGAAGCCTACCGCTAACTATGGCTACACCTTC
TRBV27	.	.	TRBJ2-1	CASTPQGSFEGSEQFF	TGTGCCAGCACTCCCCAAGGGTCATTTGAGGGCAGTGAGCAGTTCTTC
TRBV6-2/TRBV6-3	TRBD1	.	TRBJ2-1	CASSYSSGTGGPNEQFF	TGTGCCAGCAGTTACTCGTCCGGGACAGGGGGCCCCAATGAGCAGTTCTTC
TRBV10-3	TRBD1	few	TRBJ2-2	CAISVLGQGPGELFF	TGTGCCATCAGTGTGTTGGGACAGGGGCCCGGGGAGCTGTTTTTT
TRBV20-1	.	few	TRBJ2-2	CSARGGGTNTGELFF	TGCAGTGCCCGAGGGGGAGGGACCAACACCGGGGAGCTGTTTTTT
TRBV7-9	TRBD1	.	TRBJ1-1	CASSSGQTNTEAFF	TGTGCCAGCAGCTCGGGACAGACGAACACTGAAGCTTTCTTT
TRBV20-1	.	.	TRBJ1-3	CSASYFGSGISGNTIYF	TGCAGTGCTTCTTACTTTGGGTCCGGGATCTCTGGAAACACCATATATTTT
TRBV7-2	TRBD2	.	TRBJ2-3	CASSPGLAGGPRTDTQYF	TGTGCCAGCAGCCCGGGACTAGCGGGGGGCCCCCGCACAGATACGCAGTATTTT
TRBV7-9	.	few	TRBJ1-1	CASSLNGNTEAFF	TGTGCCAGCAGCTTAAATGGGAACACTGAAGCTTTCTTT
TRBV7-2	.	.	TRBJ1-2	CASSLITGIYGYTF	TGTGCCAGCAGCTTAATAACAGGGATTTACGGCTACACCTTC
TRBV10-1	.	.	TRBJ2-7	CASGDSSYEQYF	TGCGCCAGCGGTGACAGTTCCTACGAGCAGTACTTC
TRBV6-1	.	few	TRBJ2-3	CASRVLSTDTQYF	TGTGCCAGCAGGGTACTAAGCACAGATACGCAGTATTTT
TRBV11-2	.	few	TRBJ1-1	CASSLHQMNTEAFF	TGTGCCAGCAGCTTACATCAGATGAACACTGAAGCTTTCTTT
TRBV28	TRBD1	few	TRBJ1-5	CASQDRAHQPQHF	TGTGCCAGTCAGGACAGGGCCCATCAGCCCCAGCATTTT